One and the same sample provided the 32 T cell receptor beta chains below, sequenced in a study of cytomegalovirus exposure and HLA in healthy donors. Assay used: immunoSEQ multiplex PCR; TCRdb lists only in-frame clones, some missing. The table records around 93,000 clones, 75% to 90% of them present only once. The sequenced sample consisted of PBMCs. Receptor source: a man aged 18-30 years in good health and CMV-seropositive.

The gene calls are TRBV6-1 and TRBJ2-3; TRBD2 agrees at 9 bases. The germline V gene encodes CDR1 MNHNS and CDR2 SASEGT. The CDR3 runs 15 residues. The ends lost 3 bases at V and 5 bases at J; junction bases unmatched: 6. CDR3 nucleotides: TGTGCCAGCAGTGATGGCGGGAGGGCCGTAGATACGCAGTATTTT. Amino acids: CASSDGGRAVDTQYF.

The chain carries TRBV21-1 and TRBJ2-6; TRBD1, the table's D call, lacks a check against the DNA. TRBV21-1 is listed as a pseudogene. This CDR3 contains 18 residues. The CDR3 sequence: CASSFRQGVRSGANVLTF. DNA of the CDR3: TGTGCCAGCAGCTTCCGACAGGGGGTAAGGTCTGGGGCCAACGTCCTGACTTTC.

The chain links TRBV6-5 to TRBJ2-7; 8 nucleotides align to TRBD1. The CDR3 spans 15 residues. V was clipped by 0 bases and J by 3 bases; unmatched bases: 4. Germline V gene data show CDR1 as MNHEY and CDR2 as SVGAGI. Written as DNA, the CDR3 is TGTGCCAGCAGTTACTCGAGGGACAGGAACTACGAGCAGTACTTC. Protein: CASSYSRDRNYEQYF.

This clone has just one count. V is TRBV18 and J is TRBJ2-4; 8 nucleotides agree with TRBD2. The CDR3 loop spans 18 amino acids. Germline V CDR1 and CDR2: KGHSH, LQKENI. The J segment lost 0 bases and the V segment lost 0 bases, leaving 7 bases of the junction unmatched. This CDR3 reads CASSPPTGRVLAKNIQYF. Written as DNA, the CDR3 is TGTGCCAGCTCACCACCTACCGGGAGGGTCCTAGCCAAAAACATTCAGTACTTC.

The table lists this clone with a few counts. The chain joins TRBV6-4 to TRBJ2-1; 10 nucleotides align to TRBD2. The CDR3 contains 15 residues. The V segment lost 2 bases and the J segment 6 bases; nucleotides outside the gene matches: 4. Germline assignment: CDR1 MRHNA and CDR2 SNTAGT. The DNA for the CDR3 is TGTGCCAGCAGTGACGGACTAGCGGCGTCCAATGAGCAGTTCTTC. The encoded protein is CASSDGLAASNEQFF.

The chain combines TRBV6-1 with TRBJ2-3, with D hard to call. This CDR3 is built from 12 residues. Germline values: CDR1 MNHNS, CDR2 SASEGT. The ends were cut back, 2 bases at V and 11 bases at J, with 11 bases in the middle. The CDR3 here is CASSELIEVQYF. For the CDR3, the DNA is TGTGCCAGCAGTGAACTGATAGAGGTGCAGTATTTT.

The chain uses TRBV13 and TRBJ2-2, with TRBD1 identical over 9 bases. V was pared by 6 bases and J by 4 bases, with 9 bases of the junction left unmatched. Germline V gene sequence: CDR1 PRHDT, CDR2 FYEKMQ (reference sequence). The CDR3 is 16 amino acids. In nucleotides, the CDR3 is TGTGCCAGCAGTCGAGACCCGACAGGGGGCACCGGGGAGCTGTTTTTT. This sequence encodes CASSRDPTGGTGELFF.

This chain connects TRBV29-1 to TRBJ2-5, with D possibly matching TRBD1 (6 bases). The length of the CDR3 is 13 residues. Germline lookup yields CDR1 SQVTM and CDR2 ANQGSEA. V lost 1 base, J lost 4 bases, and 10 bases lay in between. The CDR3 DNA follows: TGCAGCGTTGAAGGAACAGGGACAGAGACCCAGTACTTC. Translating it yields CSVEGTGTETQYF.

This clone was seen only once. The DNA of the CDR3 is TGTGCCAGCAGCCCCCAGCAGGCGATTTACACCGGGGAGCTGTTTTTT. This translates into CASSPQQAIYTGELFF. This chain connects TRBV14 to TRBJ2-2; D gene uncertain. The V gene's germline CDR1 is SGHDN and CDR2 FVKESK. This CDR3 has 16 amino acids. V lost 4 bases to trimming and J lost 3 bases, with 15 bases between them. Drawing the rest from reference TRBV14 and TRBJ2-2, the complete variable domain is EAGVTQFPSHSVIEKGQTVTLRCDPISGHDNLYWYRRVMGKEIKFLLHFVKESKQDESGMPNNRFLAERTGGTYSTLKVQPAELEDSGVYFCASSPQQAIYTGELFFGEGSRLTVL.

In regard to this clone: Within the sample, other DNA sequences also encode this same CDR3. CDR3 nucleotide sequence: TGCGCCAGCAGCTTGACGGGGATGAACACTGAAGCTTTCTTT. This codes for CASSLTGMNTEAFF. The V gene is TRBV5-1, the J gene TRBJ1-1; D remains ambiguous. The CDR3 contains 14 residues. V was clipped by 1 base and J by 0 bases, with 7 bases between them. Germline assignment: CDR1 SGHRS and CDR2 YFSETQ.

The chain recombines TRBV7-3 with TRBJ2-3; the D gene is possibly TRBD2 (7 bases). The CDR3 totals 15 residues. CDR1 SGHTA and CDR2 FQGTGA come from the germline V gene. With 7 bases removed from V and 2 bases from J, the gap between germline ends came to 16 bases. The CDR3 sequence is CASTLGGGITDTQYF. The CDR3, as DNA: TGTGCCAGCACCCTAGGGGGGGGCATCACAGATACGCAGTATTTT.

The rearrangement links TRBV29-1 to TRBJ2-7; 8 bases are shared with TRBD1. The CDR3 runs 14 residues. The junction had 7 bases not matched to a gene; V was cut back by 4 bases and J by 2 bases. Germline V gives CDR1 SQVTM, CDR2 ANQGSEA. CDR3 residues: CSVGYRGDPYEQYF. CDR3 bases: TGCAGCGTTGGTTACAGGGGGGATCCCTACGAGCAGTACTTC.

CDR3: CASSLVGSPGYNEQFF. For the CDR3, the DNA is TGTGCCAGCAGCTTAGTGGGGAGTCCGGGTTACAATGAGCAGTTCTTC. The V call is TRBV7-9, the J call TRBJ2-1, with D perhaps TRBD2 (5 bases). The germline CDR1 and CDR2 sequences are SEHNR and FQNEAQ (reference sequence). CDR3 size: 16 residues. The V end was cut by 1 base, the J end by 4 bases, with 14 bases between.

J is TRBJ1-1 and V is TRBV19; possible D gene TRBD1, 6 bases. This CDR3 has 17 residues. V was pared by 5 bases and J by 1 base, with 20 bases between. Germline assignment: CDR1 LNHDA and CDR2 SQIVND (reference sequence). The CDR3, as DNA: TGTGCCAGTAGTCCCCTGGACAGATTGGCGACGAACACTGAAGCTTTCTTT. This codes for CASSPLDRLATNTEAFF.

The chain recombines TRBV19 with TRBJ2-1; unclear D gene. CDR1 is LNHDA, CDR2 SQIVND, per germline (reference sequence). This CDR3 spans 13 amino acids. V was clipped by 3 bases and J by 7 bases, with 10 bases between them. Written as DNA, the CDR3 is TGTGCCAGTAGTATCCGATCTAGAAATGAGCAGTTCTTC. This codes for CASSIRSRNEQFF. Full variable domain (remainder filled in from reference TRBV19 and TRBJ2-1): DGGITQSPKYLFRKEGQNVTLSCEQNLNHDAMYWYRQDPGQGLRLIYYSQIVNDFQKGDIAEGYSVSREKKESFPLTVTSAQKNPTAFYLCASSIRSRNEQFFGPGTRLTVL.

This clone was counted a few times. This rearrangement joins TRBV5-4 to TRBJ2-7, with TRBD2 matching over 9 bases. Losses at the gene ends were 2 bases for V and 2 bases for J; bases not matched to a gene: 2. There are 14 residues in the CDR3. Germline V CDR1 and CDR2: SGHNT, YYREEE (reference sequence). Here the CDR3 reads CASSLAGGTYEQYF. CDR3 bases: TGTGCCAGCAGCTTAGCGGGAGGTACCTACGAGCAGTACTTC.

V is TRBV12-5 and J is TRBJ1-2; D is possibly TRBD1 (6 bases). The V end lost 4 bases, the J end lost 6 bases, and 21 bases lay between the germline ends. Germline CDR1 and CDR2: LGHNT and FRNRAP. This CDR3 region has 16 residues. The CDR3 DNA reads as TGTGCTAGTGGTTATGGACAGAATTTAAGCTCGAATGGCTACACCTTC. Its protein is CASGYGQNLSSNGYTF.

J is TRBJ2-2 and V is TRBV11-2; 12 bases agree with TRBD2. In germline, CDR1 is SGHAT, CDR2 FQNNGV. Trimming removed 5 bases from V and 3 bases from J; junction bases left unmatched: 10. This CDR3 region has 18 residues. CDR3 residues: CASSVRLAGVSHTGELFF. CDR3 bases: TGTGCCAGCAGCGTTAGACTAGCGGGAGTTTCCCACACCGGGGAGCTGTTTTTT.

CDR3 nucleotides: TGTGCCACCAGCAGAGGTCTAGCGGGAGGAGGGGAGCAGTTCTTC. Amino acid sequence: CATSRGLAGGGEQFF. V is TRBV15 and J is TRBJ2-1; TRBD2 matches 11 bases. V was clipped by 1 base and J by 10 bases; unmatched bases: 6. There are 15 residues in the CDR3. CDR1 is LNHNV, CDR2 YYDKDF, per germline (reference sequence).

J is TRBJ2-7 and V is TRBV6-1, with TRBD1 as a possible D gene (6 bases). The CDR3 runs 14 residues. Germline-derived CDR1 and CDR2 are MNHNS and SASEGT. Trimming pared 2 bases from V and 2 bases from J, leaving 10 bases between. CDR3 nucleotide sequence: TGTGCCAGCAGTGAACAGGACAGAGCCTACGAGCAGTACGTC. Translation gives CASSEQDRAYEQYV.

This chain joins TRBV13 and TRBJ2-4; 9 bases align to TRBD1. There are 16 residues in the CDR3. CDR1 and CDR2 (germline): PRHDT, FYEKMQ (reference sequence). V lost 1 base and J lost 7; bases outside the gene matches: 8. For the CDR3, the DNA is TGTGCCAGCAGCTTAGAAGCGGGACAGGGCGAGAACATTCAGTACTTC. Translated: CASSLEAGQGENIQYF.

The chain combines TRBV13 with TRBJ2-1; 7 bases are shared with TRBD2. CDR1 and CDR2 from the germline V gene are PRHDT and FYEKMQ (reference sequence). V lost 4 bases and J lost 5; bases outside the gene matches: 8. The CDR3 is 15 residues long. The CDR3 reads CASSSGTTYDNEQFF. The DNA for the CDR3 is TGTGCCAGCAGCTCCGGGACTACGTACGACAATGAGCAGTTCTTC.

The rearrangement uses TRBV25-1 and TRBJ1-2; 9 bases are shared with TRBD1. The CDR3 is made up of 13 amino acids. CDR1 and CDR2 from the germline V gene are MGHDK and SYGVNS. Losses at the gene ends were 6 bases for V and 2 bases for J; bases not matched to a gene: 1. Written as DNA, the CDR3 is TGTGCCAGCAGAGGACAGGGGAACTATGGCTACACCTTC. Translating gives CASRGQGNYGYTF.

The rearrangement links TRBV5-6 to TRBJ1-2; 8 nucleotides match TRBD1. CDR1 and CDR2 (germline): SGHDT, YYEEEE. The V and J ends lost 4 bases and 4 bases, in that order; junction bases with no gene match: 9. The CDR3 totals 15 residues. CDR3 region: CASSATGGVGYGYTF. CDR3 DNA: TGTGCCAGCAGCGCAACAGGGGGAGTAGGCTATGGCTACACCTTC.

The V and J genes are TRBV2 and TRBJ2-7, with 13 nucleotides matching TRBD2. The CDR3 spans 17 residues. Germline V gene sequence: CDR1 SNHLY, CDR2 FYNNEI. The trim removed 5 bases at V and 7 bases at J, leaving 14 bases unmatched. CDR3 DNA: TGTGCCAGCAGTATCCCAACTAGCGGGAGGGTACCTGGGGAGCAGTACGTC. Amino acid sequence: CASSIPTSGRVPGEQYV.

The chain carries TRBV11-2 and TRBJ2-7; the match to TRBD1 covers 10 bases. CDR1 SGHAT and CDR2 FQNNGV come from the germline V gene. CDR3 length equals 15 residues. V was pared by 5 bases and J by 1 base, with 5 bases of the junction left unmatched. The DNA of the CDR3 is TGTGCCAGCAGCAAACGGACAGGGGGGTCCTACGAGCAGTACTTC. This gives the protein CASSKRTGGSYEQYF.

This clone came up once. The chain links TRBV18 to TRBJ2-2; the D gene is possibly TRBD1 (5 bases). CDR1 is KGHSH and CDR2 is LQKENI in the germline V gene. This CDR3 has 15 residues. V lost 3 bases and J 4 bases, leaving 12 bases between the germline ends. The CDR3 region is CASSPLGAPTGELFF. The CDR3 bases are TGTGCCAGCTCACCTCTAGGGGCCCCCACCGGGGAGCTGTTTTTT.

Only a few counts were recorded for this clone. This sequence joins TRBV10-3 and TRBJ2-2; D remains ambiguous. Germline CDR1 is ENHRY and CDR2 is SYGVKD. CDR3 size: 14 residues. The ends were cut back, 10 bases at V and 0 bases at J, with 12 bases in the middle. For the CDR3, the DNA is TGTGCCACTGTCGTGGAGCCGAACACCGGGGAGCTGTTTTTT. Encoded protein: CATVVEPNTGELFF.

The J gene is TRBJ1-2, the V gene TRBV6-5, with D possibly being TRBD1 (5 bases). V was clipped by 8 bases and J by 2 bases, with 12 bases between them. Per the germline V gene, CDR1 is MNHEY and CDR2 is SVGAGI. The CDR3 has 13 residues. The CDR3 DNA reads as TGTGCCAGCGGGGCCAGGGAAAACTATGGCTACACCTTC. Amino acids: CASGARENYGYTF.

J is TRBJ1-4 and V is TRBV27; 7 bases map to TRBD1. The CDR3 contains 15 residues. Germline V CDR1 and CDR2: MNHEY, SMNVEV (reference sequence). The junction had 6 bases not matched to a gene; V was cut back by 3 bases and J by 5 bases. DNA of the CDR3: TGTGCCAGCAGTTTGACAGGGTGGGAAAATGAAAAACTGTTTTTT. Translating gives CASSLTGWENEKLFF.

For the CDR3, the DNA is TGTGCCAGCAGTGAAGAGGCACTAGCGGGAGTGGGGGTAGCCAAAAACATTCAGTACTTC. Translated: CASSEEALAGVGVAKNIQYF. The V call is TRBV6-1, the J call TRBJ2-4, with 11 bases matching TRBD2. The CDR3 sequence is 20 residues long. The trim removed 1 base at V and 0 bases at J, leaving 11 bases unmatched. Germline loops: CDR1 MNHNS, CDR2 SASEGT.

The genes are TRBV28 and TRBJ2-7; D uncertain. V was cut by 3 bases and J by 4 bases, with 13 bases left in between. Germline CDR1 MDHEN, CDR2 SYDVKM. The length of the CDR3 is 14 residues. CDR3 nucleotides: TGTGCCAGCAGTTTGTCCCCCGCACAGTACGAGCAGTACGTC. Its translation is CASSLSPAQYEQYV.